These 25 T cell receptor beta chains originate from one sample sequenced in a study of cytomegalovirus exposure and HLA in healthy donors. Produced via immunoSEQ multiplex PCR; TCRdb's table is partial and in-frame only. Of about 160,000 clones listed, over 85% were seen once; the top ten hold 4% to 5%. The specimen sequenced was PBMCs. All receptors come from a man between 18 and 35 years old in good health and CMV-seropositive.

The chain has TRBV28 and TRBJ1-1, with D possibly TRBD1 on 5 matching bases. The CDR3 is made up of 13 amino acids. Trimming took off 11 bases at V and 4 bases at J, with 17 bases between the two ends. Germline V gene lookup returns CDR1 MDHEN and CDR2 SYDVKM. DNA of the CDR3: TGTGCCGGCTGGGCAGGGTGGAGCACTGAAGCTTTCTTT. Translation: CAGWAGWSTEAFF. The whole variable domain, remainder taken from reference TRBV28 and TRBJ1-1, is DVKVTQSSRYLVKRTGEKVFLECVQDMDHENMFWYRQDPGLGLRLIYFSYDVKMKEKGDIPEGYSVSREKKERFSLILESASTNQTSMYLCAGWAGWSTEAFFGQGTRLTVV.

V usage is TRBV5-1 and J usage is TRBJ1-1, with no clear D. The CDR3 spans 14 residues. V lost 0 bases, J lost 5 bases, and 11 bases lay in between. Looked up from germline, CDR1 is SGHRS and CDR2 is YFSETQ. Written as DNA, the CDR3 is TGCGCCAGCAGCTTGGCGGGAGGTGGAACTGAAGCTTTCTTT. Translation gives CASSLAGGGTEAFF.

The chain joins TRBV9 to TRBJ2-3, with 12 bases identical to TRBD2. The ends lost 3 bases at V and 0 bases at J; junction bases unmatched: 11. The CDR3 is made up of 19 amino acids. The V gene's germline CDR1 is SGDLS and CDR2 YYNGEE. The CDR3 loop is CASSEGSSGRGISTDTQYF. The DNA for the CDR3 is TGTGCCAGCAGCGAGGGGTCTAGCGGGAGGGGGATTAGCACAGATACGCAGTATTTT.

The V call is TRBV13, the J call TRBJ2-1, with TRBD1 as a possible D gene (6 bases). Trimming shortened V by 1 base and J by 1 base, and 8 bases separated the two germline ends. The CDR3 runs 15 residues. Germline lookup yields CDR1 PRHDT and CDR2 FYEKMQ (reference sequence). CDR3 in DNA: TGTGCCAGCAGCTTAGACAGGGCGTCCTACAATGAGCAGTTCTTC. It is translated as CASSLDRASYNEQFF.

This clone was detected a few times. V and J are TRBV10-1 and TRBJ1-2; D uncertain. Per the germline V gene, CDR1 is WNHNN and CDR2 is SYGVQD (reference sequence). The CDR3 length is 16 residues. Trimming left V 2 bases short and J 4 bases short, with 17 bases between. The CDR3 sequence is CASSEEMWLWSYGYTF. CDR3 DNA sequence: TGCGCCAGCAGTGAGGAAATGTGGTTATGGAGCTATGGCTACACCTTC.

The chain uses TRBV28 and TRBJ2-7, with a tentative D call TRBD2 (5 bases). Trimming removed 6 bases at V and 2 bases at J, with 17 bases between. The CDR3 runs 15 residues. The germline CDR1 and CDR2 sequences are MDHEN and SYDVKM. CDR3: CASSAPASGTYEQYF. The CDR3 DNA is TGTGCCAGCAGCGCCCCGGCCAGCGGTACCTACGAGCAGTACTTC. The whole variable domain, filled in from reference TRBV28 and TRBJ2-7, reads DVKVTQSSRYLVKRTGEKVFLECVQDMDHENMFWYRQDPGLGLRLIYFSYDVKMKEKGDIPEGYSVSREKKERFSLILESASTNQTSMYLCASSAPASGTYEQYFGPGTRLTVT.

The chain couples TRBV6-5 to TRBJ1-4; 8 bases fit TRBD1. Germline-derived CDR1 and CDR2 are MNHEY and SVGAGI. The CDR3 is 15 amino acids. The V gene end was trimmed by 6 bases and the J gene end by 8 bases; junction bases not matched to a gene: 11. CDR3 bases: TGTGCCAGCAGGCAGAGGACAGGGAGGGGGGAAAAACTGTTTTTT. Protein sequence: CASRQRTGRGEKLFF.

The J gene is TRBJ1-1, the V gene TRBV2; D is possibly TRBD1 (5 bases). The CDR3 is 13 amino acids. Trimming cost V 11 bases and J 8 bases, with 21 bases left between them. From germline, CDR1 is SNHLY and CDR2 FYNNEI. CDR3 protein: CASHLLDSSEAFF. The CDR3 nucleotides read TGTGCCTCCCACCTGTTAGACAGCTCCGAAGCTTTCTTT. Drawing the rest from reference TRBV2 and TRBJ1-1, the complete variable domain is EPEVTQTPSHQVTQMGQEVILRCVPISNHLYFYWYRQILGQKVEFLVSFYNNEISEKSEIFDDQFSVERPDGSNFTLKIRSTKLEDSAMYFCASHLLDSSEAFFGQGTRLTVV.

The V call is TRBV5-1, the J call TRBJ2-7; tentatively, D is TRBD2 (5 bases). The germline CDR1 and CDR2 sequences are SGHRS and YFSETQ. The length of the CDR3 is 15 residues. The ends were cut back, 1 base at V and 5 bases at J, with 16 bases in the middle. DNA for the CDR3: TGCGCCAGCAGCTTGTCTGATCCGGGATTCCACGAGCAGTACTTC. Protein sequence: CASSLSDPGFHEQYF.

The chain couples TRBV4-1 to TRBJ2-7, with a weak D call TRBD1 (6 bases). Germline assignment: CDR1 MGHRA and CDR2 YSYEKL. CDR3 size: 15 residues. V lost 1 base and J lost 4, with 14 bases in between. CDR3 DNA: TGCGCCAGCAGCCAAGCCTTCCCAGGGGCTTACGAGCAGTACTTC. Its translation: CASSQAFPGAYEQYF.

This chain uses TRBV7-8 with TRBJ2-5, with 7 bases that match TRBD2. The J segment lost 1 base and the V segment lost 6 bases, leaving 2 bases of the junction unmatched. The CDR3 is 13 residues long. Germline loops: CDR1 SGHVS, CDR2 FQNEAQ. The DNA for the CDR3 is TGTGCCAGCAGTACTAGCGTCCAAGAGACCCAGTACTTC. As protein: CASSTSVQETQYF.

V gene TRBV28 combines with J gene TRBJ2-1, with 10 nucleotides matching TRBD2. The V gene's germline CDR1 is MDHEN and CDR2 SYDVKM. This CDR3 is built from 16 residues. V was pared by 2 bases and J by 2 bases, with 3 bases of the junction left unmatched. The CDR3 sequence: CASSLGLAGAYNEQFF. The CDR3 DNA is TGTGCCAGCAGTTTAGGGCTAGCGGGAGCCTACAATGAGCAGTTCTTC. Drawing the rest from reference TRBV28 and TRBJ2-1, the complete variable domain is DVKVTQSSRYLVKRTGEKVFLECVQDMDHENMFWYRQDPGLGLRLIYFSYDVKMKEKGDIPEGYSVSREKKERFSLILESASTNQTSMYLCASSLGLAGAYNEQFFGPGTRLTVL.

CDR3 in DNA: TGTGCCAGCTACGCCCAGGACAGACCTTACGAGCAGTACTTC. It translates to CASYAQDRPYEQYF. The gene calls are TRBV28 and TRBJ2-7, with a possible D match to TRBD1 (6 bases). V lost 8 bases and J 4 bases, leaving 18 bases between the germline ends. Germline V gives CDR1 MDHEN, CDR2 SYDVKM. There are 14 residues in the CDR3.

The genes are TRBV7-9 and TRBJ2-1; D perhaps matches TRBD2 (11 bases). The CDR3 is made up of 17 amino acids. Germline CDR1 is SEHNR and CDR2 is FQNEAQ (reference sequence). With 4 bases removed from V and 4 bases from J, the gap between germline ends came to 20 bases. CDR3 region: CASSWDRGLAAYNEQFF. In DNA form, the CDR3 reads TGTGCCAGCAGCTGGGACAGGGGACTAGCGGCATACAATGAGCAGTTCTTC.

This rearrangement joins TRBV2 to TRBJ1-1; TRBD1 aligns across 8 bases. This CDR3 contains 14 residues. V lost 4 bases and J lost 5; bases outside the gene matches: 6. Per the germline V gene, CDR1 is SNHLY and CDR2 is FYNNEI. The CDR3 sequence is CASSAFTGGTEAFF. The DNA of the CDR3 is TGTGCCAGCAGTGCTTTCACAGGGGGGACTGAAGCTTTCTTT.

The rearrangement links TRBV6-5 to TRBJ2-2, with 9 bases aligning to TRBD1. Germline assignment: CDR1 MNHEY and CDR2 SVGAGI. V was clipped by 0 bases and J by 4 bases; unmatched bases: 3. This CDR3 spans 16 amino acids. The CDR3 sequence is CASSYSPTGGTGELFF. The CDR3 nucleotides are TGTGCCAGCAGTTACTCACCGACAGGGGGCACCGGGGAGCTGTTTTTT.

The rearrangement links TRBV13 to TRBJ2-3; 9 bases are a match to TRBD1. This CDR3 is built from 17 residues. The germline CDR1 and CDR2 sequences are PRHDT and FYEKMQ (reference sequence). After removal of 4 bases from V and 4 bases from J, the junction contained 12 bases not matched to a gene. The CDR3 region is CASSSSPGQGEADTQYF. CDR3 nucleotides: TGTGCCAGCAGCTCCAGCCCGGGACAGGGAGAGGCAGATACGCAGTATTTT.

The rearrangement links TRBV7-9 to TRBJ1-1; a weak D match, TRBD1 (6 bases). V lost 5 bases and J lost 3, with 10 bases in between. Germline V CDR1 and CDR2: SEHNR, FQNEAQ (reference sequence). This CDR3 spans 13 amino acids. The CDR3 region is CASSDTGYTEAFF. The CDR3 DNA reads as TGTGCCAGCAGCGATACAGGGTACACTGAAGCTTTCTTT.

V usage is TRBV28 and J usage is TRBJ1-1; D call uncertain. Germline CDR1 reads MDHEN; CDR2 reads SYDVKM. CDR3 length: 12 amino acids. Trimming took off 2 bases at V and 6 bases at J, with 7 bases between the two ends. CDR3 bases: TGTGCCAGCAGTTTAAGCGCAGCTGAAGCTTTCTTT. This sequence encodes CASSLSAAEAFF.

This chain links TRBV7-2 with TRBJ2-7; 14 nucleotides match TRBD2. J lost 6 bases, V lost 0 bases, and 1 base had no gene match. Per germline, CDR1 SGHTA and CDR2 FQGNSA. The CDR3 has 15 residues. The CDR3 bases are TGTGCCAGCAGCTTAGCGGGGACTAGCGGGAGCGAGCAGTACTTC. The encoded protein is CASSLAGTSGSEQYF.

V gene TRBV7-3 combines with J gene TRBJ2-1; 7 bases line up with TRBD2. The CDR3 loop spans 14 amino acids. With 3 bases clipped from V and 5 bases from J, the junction kept 4 bases outside the gene matches. CDR1 SGHTA and CDR2 FQGTGA come from the germline V gene. CDR3 DNA sequence: TGTGCCAGCAGCTTGCCTAGCGGAGACAATGAGCAGTTCTTC. This encodes CASSLPSGDNEQFF.

This CDR3 reads CASSFGGASGFTDTQYF. In nucleotides, the CDR3 is TGTGCCAGCAGCTTCGGGGGGGCTAGCGGGTTCACAGATACGCAGTATTTT. The rearrangement joins TRBV7-9 to TRBJ2-3; 8 nucleotides agree with TRBD2. Germline assignment: CDR1 SEHNR and CDR2 FQNEAQ (reference sequence). J lost 2 bases, V lost 3 bases, and 10 bases had no gene match. This CDR3 is built from 17 residues.

This chain links TRBV5-4 with TRBJ2-1; possibly TRBD2 for D (5 bases). Germline values: CDR1 SGHNT, CDR2 YYREEE (reference sequence). CDR3 length: 13 amino acids. Trimming took 4 bases from V and 7 from J, leaving 12 bases between them. This chain's CDR3 is CASSRPDFNEQFF. The CDR3 coding sequence is TGTGCCAGCAGCCGCCCGGACTTTAATGAGCAGTTCTTC.

The CDR3 sequence is CASSSRVWSPTDTQYF. Here the CDR3 DNA reads TGTGCCAGCAGTTCTCGGGTATGGAGCCCCACAGATACGCAGTATTTT. J is TRBJ2-3 and V is TRBV6-5; D gene unclear. Germline V lookup: CDR1 MNHEY, CDR2 SVGAGI. This CDR3 comprises 16 residues. V dropped 4 bases and J dropped 2 bases, with 16 bases sitting between them.

The chain employs TRBV19 and TRBJ2-3; 7 bases map to TRBD1. J lost 3 bases, V lost 0 bases, and 0 bases had no gene match. Germline CDR1 LNHDA, CDR2 SQIVND (reference sequence). The CDR3 runs to 14 residues. CDR3 nucleotide sequence: TGTGCCAGTAGTATAGACAGGGGGACAGATACGCAGTATTTT. Translation: CASSIDRGTDTQYF. The full variable domain, in which reference TRBV19 and TRBJ2-3 provide the parts outside the CDR3, is DGGITQSPKYLFRKEGQNVTLSCEQNLNHDAMYWYRQDPGQGLRLIYYSQIVNDFQKGDIAEGYSVSREKKESFPLTVTSAQKNPTAFYLCASSIDRGTDTQYFGPGTRLTVL.